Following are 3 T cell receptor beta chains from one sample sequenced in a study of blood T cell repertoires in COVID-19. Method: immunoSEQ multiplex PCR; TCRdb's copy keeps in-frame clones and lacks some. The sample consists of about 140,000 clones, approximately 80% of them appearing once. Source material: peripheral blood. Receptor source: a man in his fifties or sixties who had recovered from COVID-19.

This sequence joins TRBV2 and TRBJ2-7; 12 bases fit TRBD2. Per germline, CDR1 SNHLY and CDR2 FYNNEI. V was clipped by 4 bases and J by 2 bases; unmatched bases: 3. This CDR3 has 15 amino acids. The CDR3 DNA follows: TGTGCCAGCAGTGCCCGACTAGCGGGGGCCTACGAGCAGTACTTC. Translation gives CASSARLAGAYEQYF.

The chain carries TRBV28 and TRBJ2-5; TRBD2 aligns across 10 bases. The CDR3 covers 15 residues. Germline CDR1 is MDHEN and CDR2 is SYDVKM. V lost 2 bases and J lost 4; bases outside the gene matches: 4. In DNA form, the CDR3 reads TGTGCCAGCAGTTTAGCTAGCGGGAGTTTAGAGACCCAGTACTTC. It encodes CASSLASGSLETQYF.

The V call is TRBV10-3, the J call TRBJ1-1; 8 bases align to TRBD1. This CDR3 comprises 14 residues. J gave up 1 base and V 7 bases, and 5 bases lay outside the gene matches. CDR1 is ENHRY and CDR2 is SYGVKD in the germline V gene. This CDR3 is CAIKRQGKNTEAFF. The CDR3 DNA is TGTGCCATCAAGCGACAGGGGAAGAACACTGAAGCTTTCTTT.